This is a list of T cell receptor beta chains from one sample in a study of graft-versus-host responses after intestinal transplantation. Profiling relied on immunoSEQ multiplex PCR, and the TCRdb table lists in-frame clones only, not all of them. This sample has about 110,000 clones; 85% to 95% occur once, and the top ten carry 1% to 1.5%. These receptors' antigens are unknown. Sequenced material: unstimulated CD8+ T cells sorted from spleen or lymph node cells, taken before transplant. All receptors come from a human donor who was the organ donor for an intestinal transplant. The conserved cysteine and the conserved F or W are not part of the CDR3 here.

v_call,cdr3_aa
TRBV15,ATSRDPTGREAF
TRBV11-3,ASSLVTGGEQY
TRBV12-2,ASRFFGQTLVSGNTIY
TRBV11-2,ASSLYRGAYEQY
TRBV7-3,ASSLASGDTDTQY
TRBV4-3,ASSQGVIQGETQY
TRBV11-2,ASSHDLAGVAYEQY
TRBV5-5,ASSFPTLWEAGSPDEQF
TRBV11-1,ASSSRDWPYGSYNEQF
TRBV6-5,ASSYGLLMNTEAF